The following is a T cell receptor beta chain sequence with its context. No antigen is known for it. V dropped 5 bases and J dropped 5; count of bases not matched to a gene: 13. Germline values: CDR1 KGHSH, CDR2 LQKENI. The CDR3 length is 16 residues. With sequencing, the targeted depth ranged from 1 in 200,000 to 1 in 1 million T cells. The repertoire was sequenced with immunoSEQ multiplex PCR; TCRdb's copy has only in-frame clones and lacks some. Here the sample spans fewer than 50,000 clones, roughly 53% being singletons. This record comes from a study of cytotoxic CD8 clonotypes in ibrutinib-treated CLL. Points from the study as a whole: Whereas clonality rose at ibrutinib response, it declined toward baseline at progression.

With cryopreserved PBMCs as the source, 1.5 to 2.5 micrograms of genomic DNA went to TCR beta libraries. The starting material was PBMCs, obtained after 12 months of ibrutinib treatment. The V and J genes are TRBV18 and TRBJ2-5, with TRBD2 matching over 8 bases. The TCR sequence derives from a human donor with chronic lymphocytic leukemia. CDR3 in DNA: TGTGCCAGCTCATCCCCCTCAGCGGGAGCTTTGGAGACCCAGTACTTC. Translating gives CASSSPSAGALETQYF.